Below are 17 T cell receptor beta chains sequenced from a single sample in a study of blood T cell repertoires in COVID-19. Sequencing used immunoSEQ multiplex PCR; TCRdb keeps in-frame clones, though not all of them. The data hold some 93,000 clones, with roughly 80% observed a single time. Material for sequencing was peripheral blood. These receptors were taken from a human donor in a cohort sampled during active COVID-19.

The chain carries TRBV7-9 and TRBJ2-5; 13 bases are shared with TRBD2. The CDR3 spans 17 residues. CDR1 SEHNR and CDR2 FQNEAQ come from the germline V gene (reference sequence). The ends lost 5 bases at V and 1 base at J; junction bases unmatched: 7. The CDR3 DNA sequence: TGTGCCAGCAGCCCCCTGGGACTAGCGGGACCCCAAGAGACCCAGTACTTC. Translation: CASSPLGLAGPQETQYF.

This clone has only a few counts. This chain links TRBV5-1 with TRBJ1-3, with D tentatively TRBD1 (5 bases). The CDR3 length is 16 residues. Trimming left V 7 bases short and J 0 bases short, with 17 bases between. Germline-derived CDR1 and CDR2 are SGHRS and YFSETQ. The DNA for the CDR3 is TGCGCCAGCGGGCAGGGCTCCTCAATCTCTGGAAACACCATATATTTT. Protein sequence: CASGQGSSISGNTIYF. The variable domain in full, completed from reference TRBV5-1 and TRBJ1-3, reads KAGVTQTPRYLIKTRGQQVTLSCSPISGHRSVSWYQQTPGQGLQFLFEYFSETQRNKGNFPGRFSGRQFSNSRSEMNVSTLELGDSALYLCASGQGSSISGNTIYFGEGSWLTVV.

CDR3 protein: CASSPFTGSETQYF. In DNA, the CDR3 is TGTGCCAGCAGCCCTTTCACAGGGAGTGAGACCCAGTACTTC. This sequence joins TRBV5-4 and TRBJ2-5, with a tentative D call TRBD1 (6 bases). The CDR3 runs 14 residues. Germline V CDR1 and CDR2: SGHNT, YYREEE (reference sequence). V lost 4 bases to trimming and J lost 5 bases, with 15 bases between them.

The chain has TRBV27 and TRBJ1-2, with D tentatively TRBD1 (6 bases). The CDR3 has 13 residues. The V and J ends lost 9 bases and 0 bases respectively, with 11 bases between them. Germline CDR1 is MNHEY and CDR2 is SMNVEV (reference sequence). CDR3 loop: CASRDIANYGYTF. The DNA of the CDR3 is TGTGCCAGTCGGGACATCGCTAACTATGGCTACACCTTC.

This clone came up a few times. In nucleotides, the CDR3 is TGCGCCAGCAGCCAAGATAGGGCGGGAGGGCCCTCCGAGCAGTACTTC. Protein sequence: CASSQDRAGGPSEQYF. The chain joins TRBV4-3 to TRBJ2-7, with 9 bases that match TRBD2. Looked up from germline, CDR1 is LGHNA and CDR2 is YSLEER. The CDR3 runs 16 residues. The ends lost 0 bases at V and 6 bases at J; junction bases unmatched: 9.

The chain employs TRBV6-2 or TRBV6-3 and TRBJ2-7; no clear D gene. This CDR3 spans 14 amino acids. Germline assignment: CDR1 MNHEY and CDR2 SVGEGT. V lost 2 bases and J 9 bases, leaving 17 bases between the germline ends. CDR3 region: CASSYHEVPKVQYF. CDR3 nucleotides: TGTGCCAGCAGTTACCATGAGGTCCCCAAGGTGCAGTACTTC.

This sequence joins TRBV24-1 and TRBJ1-3; no clear D. Germline values: CDR1 KGHDR, CDR2 SFDVKD. The CDR3 runs to 15 residues. The V and J ends lost 2 bases and 0 bases respectively, with 7 bases between them. The CDR3 loop reads CATSDSAGSGNTIYF. CDR3 coding DNA: TGTGCCACCAGTGATTCGGCAGGCTCTGGAAACACCATATATTTT.

This chain links TRBV11-2 with TRBJ1-5, with D possibly matching TRBD1 (5 bases). The CDR3 has 14 amino acids. The V end lost 5 bases, the J end lost 9 bases, and 17 bases lay between the germline ends. Germline V gene data show CDR1 as SGHAT and CDR2 as FQNNGV. The CDR3 reads CASSKGAAWGPQHF. The CDR3 DNA is TGTGCCAGCAGCAAAGGGGCGGCCTGGGGGCCCCAGCATTTT.

V is TRBV5-3 and J is TRBJ1-6; possible D gene TRBD1, 5 bases. TRBV5-3 is an open reading frame whose function is uncertain. The V gene lost 5 bases and the J gene lost 5 bases, with 17 bases spanning the gap. The CDR3 is made up of 16 amino acids. The CDR3 DNA reads as TGTGCCAGAAGTCGTGGACCGGGGGTTGATAATTCACCCCTCCACTTT. It encodes CARSRGPGVDNSPLHF.

The chain combines TRBV7-9 with TRBJ2-1, with D possibly matching TRBD2 (5 bases). Trimming took 2 bases from V and 8 from J, leaving 13 bases between them. Germline assignment: CDR1 SEHNR and CDR2 FQNEAQ (reference sequence). CDR3 size: 14 residues. CDR3 residues: CASSLSSGQDEQFF. Written as DNA, the CDR3 is TGTGCCAGCAGCTTATCAAGCGGCCAAGATGAGCAGTTCTTC.

This chain uses TRBV5-1 with TRBJ1-1, with no clear D. The germline V gene encodes CDR1 SGHRS and CDR2 YFSETQ. The CDR3 spans 13 residues. The germline V and J ends were trimmed by 5 bases and 5 bases, with 13 bases remaining between them. CDR3 in amino acids: CASRRDSPTEAFF. CDR3 DNA: TGCGCCAGCAGGCGGGATTCTCCGACTGAAGCTTTCTTT.

This rearrangement joins TRBV19 to TRBJ2-5, with a possible D match to TRBD1 (7 bases). This CDR3 is built from 14 residues. Deletions cut 10 bases from V and 2 bases from J, with 17 bases between. Germline CDR1 and CDR2: LNHDA and SQIVND (reference sequence). This chain's CDR3 is CATGGGTEQETQYF. CDR3 coding DNA: TGTGCCACCGGAGGAGGGACAGAGCAAGAGACCCAGTACTTC.

The rearrangement uses TRBV3-1 (or the pseudogene TRBV3-2) and TRBJ2-5, with D tentatively TRBD1 (6 bases). CDR3 length: 14 amino acids. Trimming took off 4 bases at V and 1 base at J, with 10 bases between the two ends. Germline V CDR1 and CDR2: LGHDT, YNNKEL (reference sequence). The CDR3 bases are TGTGCCAGCAGCCGGAGGACAGTCCAAGAGACCCAGTACTTC. Translated: CASSRRTVQETQYF.

The genes are TRBV24-1 and TRBJ2-1, with 7 bases identical to TRBD2. The CDR3 has 14 residues. Germline V gene data show CDR1 as KGHDR and CDR2 as SFDVKD. The V gene end was trimmed by 4 bases and the J gene end by 7 bases; junction bases not matched to a gene: 6. The CDR3 DNA reads TGTGCCACCAGTGACCCGGGACTACAGAATGAGCAGTTCTTC. It encodes CATSDPGLQNEQFF.

This clone showed up just once. This chain links TRBV10-3 with TRBJ2-7; TRBD2 aligns across 12 bases. The ends lost 6 bases at V and 10 bases at J; junction bases unmatched: 10. CDR1 is ENHRY and CDR2 is SYGVKD in the germline V gene. The CDR3 loop spans 14 amino acids. CDR3 region: CAIRTGLAGSFQYF. DNA for the CDR3: TGTGCCATCAGGACAGGACTAGCGGGATCGTTTCAGTACTTC.

This clone has just a few counts. This rearrangement joins TRBV7-2 to TRBJ1-1; 8 bases are shared with TRBD1. V lost 7 bases and J lost 0; bases outside the gene matches: 4. The CDR3 loop spans 14 amino acids. Germline values: CDR1 SGHTA, CDR2 FQGNSA. The CDR3 DNA reads as TGTGCCAGCAATCCGGGACAGGTGAACACTGAAGCTTTCTTT. This gives the protein CASNPGQVNTEAFF.

The genes are TRBV10-2 and TRBJ1-2; no firm D call. Trimming removed 2 bases at V and 0 bases at J, with 16 bases between. There are 17 residues in the CDR3. Germline V lookup: CDR1 WSHSY, CDR2 SAAADI. CDR3 in amino acids: CASSEEYAAISNYGYTF. The CDR3 coding sequence is TGCGCCAGCAGTGAGGAGTACGCGGCCATCTCTAACTATGGCTACACCTTC.